This T cell receptor beta chain came from a study of cytomegalovirus exposure and HLA in healthy donors. Overall study: A preliminary data release comprised roughly 80 million unique TCRs obtained from HLA-typed donors.

With 60 Vbeta and 13 Jbeta primers, the PCR was carried out. Profiled with immunoSEQ multiplex PCR; TCRdb holds only in-frame clones, not every one. This table holds tens of thousands of clones, around 61% found once. Germline V CDR1 and CDR2: MDHEN, SYDVKM. CDR3 size: 17 residues. The germline V and J ends were trimmed by 1 base and 3 bases, with 16 bases remaining between them. Study results and caveats: Later findings reportedly placed an Asian-associated ancestry cluster below the roughly 690-donor mean for N-insertions. Most of the CMV-associated TCR beta chains (in a later analysis) appeared to be HLA-restricted. TRBV6-2, TRBV6-3 and some other V segments were unresolvable in 87-base-pair reads.

This clone was seen more than once but under ten times. The target antigen is unknown. The source of this sequence is a woman aged 45-60 years in good health and CMV-seronegative. Sequenced: PBMCs. This chain uses TRBV28 with TRBJ1-5; D is unclear. CDR3 DNA sequence: TGTGCCAGCAGTTTATCCTTCTTACATCCCGCCAATCAGCCCCAGCATTTT. It yields the protein CASSLSFLHPANQPQHF. The complete variable domain, with remaining parts taken from reference TRBV28 and TRBJ1-5, reads DVKVTQSSRYLVKRTGEKVFLECVQDMDHENMFWYRQDPGLGLRLIYFSYDVKMKEKGDIPEGYSVSREKKERFSLILESASTNQTSMYLCASSLSFLHPANQPQHFGDGTRLSIL.